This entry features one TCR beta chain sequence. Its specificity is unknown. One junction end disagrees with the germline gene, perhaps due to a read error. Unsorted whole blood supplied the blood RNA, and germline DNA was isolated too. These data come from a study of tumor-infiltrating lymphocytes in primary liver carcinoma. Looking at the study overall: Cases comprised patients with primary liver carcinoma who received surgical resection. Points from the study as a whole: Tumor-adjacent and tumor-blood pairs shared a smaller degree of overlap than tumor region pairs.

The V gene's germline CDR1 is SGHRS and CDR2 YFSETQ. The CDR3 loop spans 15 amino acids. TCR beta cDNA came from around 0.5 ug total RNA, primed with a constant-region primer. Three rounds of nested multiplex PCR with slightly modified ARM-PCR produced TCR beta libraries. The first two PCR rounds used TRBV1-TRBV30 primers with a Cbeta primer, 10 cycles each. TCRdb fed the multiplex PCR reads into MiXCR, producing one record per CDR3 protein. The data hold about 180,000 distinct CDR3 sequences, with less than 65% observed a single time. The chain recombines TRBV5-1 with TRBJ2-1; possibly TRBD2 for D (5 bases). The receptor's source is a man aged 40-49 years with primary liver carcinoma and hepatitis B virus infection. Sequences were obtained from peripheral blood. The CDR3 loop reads CTSSLSPTSSNEQFF. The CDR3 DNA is TGCACCAGCAGTCTGTCACCTACTAGTAGCAATGAGCAGTTCTTC.